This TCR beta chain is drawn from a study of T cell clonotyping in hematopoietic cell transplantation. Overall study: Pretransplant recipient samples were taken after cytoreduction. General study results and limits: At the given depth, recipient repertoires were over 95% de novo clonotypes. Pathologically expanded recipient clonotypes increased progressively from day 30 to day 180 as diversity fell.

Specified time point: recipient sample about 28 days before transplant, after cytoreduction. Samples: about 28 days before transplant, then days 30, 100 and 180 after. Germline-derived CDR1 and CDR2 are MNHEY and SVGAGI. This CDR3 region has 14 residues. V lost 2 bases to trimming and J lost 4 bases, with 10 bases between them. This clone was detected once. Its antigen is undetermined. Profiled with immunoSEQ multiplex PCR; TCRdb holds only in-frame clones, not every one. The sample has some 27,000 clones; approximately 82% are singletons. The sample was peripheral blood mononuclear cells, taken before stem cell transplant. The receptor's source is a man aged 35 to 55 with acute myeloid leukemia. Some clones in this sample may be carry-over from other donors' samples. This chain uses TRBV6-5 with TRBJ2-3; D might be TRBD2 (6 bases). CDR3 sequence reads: CASSYISGADTQYF. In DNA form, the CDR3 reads TGTGCCAGCAGTTACATCTCGGGGGCAGATACGCAGTATTTT.